A single T cell receptor beta chain is shown here with its context. The antigen remains undetermined. Sequenced by immunoSEQ multiplex PCR; TCRdb stores in-frame clones only, minus some. The table has about 200,000 clones, over 75% seen once. Germline V gene sequence: CDR1 MDHEN, CDR2 SYDVKM. The V segment lost 6 bases and the J segment 0 bases; nucleotides outside the gene matches: 4. CDR3 length equals 15 residues. This record belongs to a study of cytomegalovirus exposure and HLA in healthy donors. General study points: Among the CMV-associated chains, a few were confirmed in vitro as specific for CMV antigens.

V and J are TRBV28 and TRBJ1-5; 8 bases line up with TRBD1. The sequence derives from a woman aged 18 to 35 in good health and CMV-seropositive. Sequencing input: PBMCs. The CDR3 DNA sequence: TGTGCCAGCAGCCTGGGACAGGTTAGCAATCAGCCCCAGCATTTT. Translated: CASSLGQVSNQPQHF.